This T cell receptor (beta chain) was captured in a study of OX40 agonist ivuxolimab in advanced cancers. Whole-study context: Patient treatment consisted of intravenous ivuxolimab administration every 2 weeks at 0.01 to 10 mg/kg.

The CDR3 has 18 residues. J gave up 1 base and V 5 bases, and 12 bases lay outside the gene matches. Germline V CDR1 and CDR2: SGHTA, FQGTGA. Study outcomes and limitations: Among the nonresponders, some also had low normalized T-cell clonal expansion.

Remarks on this clone: Its target is not known.

Produced via immunoSEQ multiplex PCR; TCRdb's table is partial and in-frame only. The table records roughly 92,000 clones, around 80% of them present only once. The origin of this receptor is an adult with an advanced solid tumor such as melanoma, head and neck, liver or kidney cancer. Material: CD4+ or CD8+ T cells sorted from blood, obtained in a trial of the OX40 agonist ivuxolimab. The chain recombines TRBV7-3 with TRBJ2-2; TRBD1 matches 8 bases. CDR3 sequence reads: CASSRQGWDMRNTGELFF. CDR3 bases: TGTGCCAGCAGCCGACAGGGGTGGGATATGAGGAACACCGGGGAGCTGTTTTTT.